Following are 18 T cell receptor beta chains from one sample sequenced in a study of T cell responses to AZD1222 COVID-19 vaccine. Method: immunoSEQ multiplex PCR; TCRdb's copy keeps in-frame clones and lacks some. The sample gives about 100,000 clones, roughly nine tenths of which show up once; 1.3% is in the top ten. This sample comprised peripheral blood, obtained on day 0 of AZD1222 vaccination. These receptors were collected from an adult in good health.

The chain couples TRBV27 to TRBJ1-2; D unresolved. The CDR3 is 13 amino acids. Germline V CDR1 and CDR2: MNHEY, SMNVEV (reference sequence). The V end was cut by 0 bases, the J end by 3 bases, with 5 bases between. The CDR3 nucleotides read TGTGCCAGCAGTTTATCGGGATACTATGGCTACACCTTC. Its protein is CASSLSGYYGYTF.

V and J are TRBV7-2 and TRBJ2-4, with a possible D match to TRBD2 (6 bases). Trimming left V 1 base short and J 8 bases short, with 9 bases between. This CDR3 has 13 amino acids. Germline V CDR1 and CDR2: SGHTA, FQGNSA. CDR3 region: CASSLGGNHIQYF. CDR3 coding DNA: TGTGCCAGCAGCTTAGGCGGGAACCACATTCAGTACTTC.

This clone has a handful of counts. The rearrangement links TRBV6-6 to TRBJ1-5; the D is unclear. The CDR3 extends over 17 amino acids. The germline CDR1 and CDR2 sequences are MNHNY and SVGAGI (reference sequence). The V gene lost 5 bases and the J gene lost 7 bases, with 24 bases spanning the gap. The CDR3 loop reads CASSRNPGPSGWQPQHF. CDR3 sequence (DNA): TGTGCCAGCAGTCGAAACCCGGGCCCAAGTGGGTGGCAGCCCCAGCATTTT.

The chain recombines TRBV19 with TRBJ1-1; D uncertain. V dropped 5 bases and J dropped 1 base, with 5 bases sitting between them. The germline CDR1 and CDR2 sequences are LNHDA and SQIVND (reference sequence). CDR3 length: 12 residues. The CDR3, as DNA: TGTGCCAGTAGTGTGGGGAACACTGAAGCTTTCTTT. This gives the protein CASSVGNTEAFF.

V is TRBV3-1 (or the pseudogene TRBV3-2) and J is TRBJ1-2; unclear D gene. The CDR3 runs 14 residues. CDR1 and CDR2 (germline): LGHDT, YNNKEL (reference sequence). V was trimmed by 3 bases and J by 8 bases, leaving 16 bases between them. The CDR3 is CASSQINDMNGYTF. In DNA, the CDR3 is TGTGCCAGCAGCCAGATAAACGACATGAACGGCTACACCTTC.

The chain joins TRBV28 to TRBJ1-2; D call uncertain. The CDR3 spans 14 residues. With 1 base removed from V and 3 bases from J, the gap between germline ends came to 9 bases. Germline CDR1 is MDHEN and CDR2 is SYDVKM. This CDR3 reads CASSLYNPHYGYTF. CDR3 coding DNA: TGTGCCAGCAGTTTATATAACCCCCACTATGGCTACACCTTC.

The chain recombines TRBV27 with TRBJ1-2, with TRBD1 as a possible D gene (5 bases). This CDR3 is 12 amino acids long. With 4 bases removed from V and 6 bases from J, the gap between germline ends came to 9 bases. Germline assignment: CDR1 MNHEY and CDR2 SMNVEV (reference sequence). As DNA, the CDR3 is TGTGCCAGCAGTTCCCGACAGAATGGCTACACCTTC. Translated, it gives CASSSRQNGYTF.

This chain joins TRBV2 and TRBJ1-6; D gene uncertain. Germline V gene lookup returns CDR1 SNHLY and CDR2 FYNNEI. Trimming left V 1 base short and J 10 bases short, with 14 bases between. The CDR3 is made up of 15 amino acids. This CDR3 reads CASSEEASKVSPLHF. In nucleotides, the CDR3 is TGTGCCAGCAGTGAAGAAGCCAGTAAGGTGTCACCCCTCCACTTT. The full variable domain, completed using reference TRBV2 and TRBJ1-6, is EPEVTQTPSHQVTQMGQEVILRCVPISNHLYFYWYRQILGQKVEFLVSFYNNEISEKSEIFDDQFSVERPDGSNFTLKIRSTKLEDSAMYFCASSEEASKVSPLHFGNGTRLTVT.

The CDR3 coding sequence is TGTGCCAGCAGTTTCACAGGCTTCTATGGCTACACCTTC. Its translation is CASSFTGFYGYTF. The chain couples TRBV27 to TRBJ1-2; TRBD1 is a possible D gene (5 bases). Trimming took off 3 bases at V and 4 bases at J, with 9 bases between the two ends. CDR1 and CDR2 (germline): MNHEY, SMNVEV (reference sequence). This CDR3 is built from 13 residues.

V gene TRBV19 combines with J gene TRBJ1-2; D unclear. CDR3 size: 11 residues. Germline V lookup: CDR1 LNHDA, CDR2 SQIVND (reference sequence). Trimming shortened V by 11 bases and J by 4 bases, and 11 bases separated the two germline ends. DNA for the CDR3: TGTGCCTCACGGACTGTCTATGGCTACACCTTC. Encoded protein: CASRTVYGYTF. Using reference TRBV19 and TRBJ1-2 for the parts outside the CDR3, the full variable domain is DGGITQSPKYLFRKEGQNVTLSCEQNLNHDAMYWYRQDPGQGLRLIYYSQIVNDFQKGDIAEGYSVSREKKESFPLTVTSAQKNPTAFYLCASRTVYGYTFGSGTRLTVV.

The CDR3 nucleotides read TGTGCCAGCAGCCGCGGAAAAAACAATGAGCAGTTCTTC. This codes for CASSRGKNNEQFF. This chain joins TRBV7-8 and TRBJ2-1; D remains ambiguous. Germline V gives CDR1 SGHVS, CDR2 FQNEAQ. The CDR3 loop spans 13 amino acids. Trimming shortened V by 5 bases and J by 5 bases, and 10 bases separated the two germline ends.

The chain couples TRBV2 to TRBJ2-5, with a weak D call TRBD2 (7 bases). With 7 bases removed from V and 2 bases from J, the gap between germline ends came to 17 bases. Germline loops: CDR1 SNHLY, CDR2 FYNNEI. The CDR3 runs to 15 residues. DNA for the CDR3: TGTGCCAGCAATCGGGGGGCGATAGGACAAGAGACCCAGTACTTC. Translated: CASNRGAIGQETQYF.

The rearrangement links TRBV29-1 to TRBJ1-2, with D tentatively TRBD1 (6 bases). The V end lost 5 bases, the J end lost 8 bases, and 18 bases lay between the germline ends. Germline V gives CDR1 SQVTM, CDR2 ANQGSEA. The CDR3 loop spans 13 amino acids. The CDR3 reads CSVPFGGARGYTF. The CDR3 DNA follows: TGCAGCGTTCCTTTCGGGGGGGCCAGGGGCTACACCTTC.

V gene TRBV3-1 (or the pseudogene TRBV3-2) combines with J gene TRBJ1-1; no firm D call. The germline V gene has CDR1 LGHDT and CDR2 YNNKEL (reference sequence). The V end lost 1 base, the J end lost 1 base, and 7 bases lay between the germline ends. The CDR3 consists of 14 residues. CDR3 coding DNA: TGTGCCAGCAGCCAAGCAAGTCCGAACACTGAAGCTTTCTTT. This sequence encodes CASSQASPNTEAFF.

This chain connects TRBV11-2 to TRBJ1-3; D is uncertain. V lost 1 base, J lost 3 bases, and 10 bases lay in between. Per germline, CDR1 SGHAT and CDR2 FQNNGV. CDR3 length equals 15 residues. The CDR3 DNA reads TGTGCCAGCAGCTTAGTTTCGGGATTTGGAAACACCATATATTTT. Its translation is CASSLVSGFGNTIYF.

CDR3 in DNA: TGCGCCAGCAGGGACCACCTAGGGACTGGCCGCGGTGAGCAGTTCTTC. Residues: CASRDHLGTGRGEQFF. This chain uses TRBV10-2 with TRBJ2-1; tentatively, D is TRBD2 (6 bases). The CDR3 is 16 amino acids. The ends were cut back, 6 bases at V and 9 bases at J, with 24 bases in the middle. The germline CDR1 and CDR2 sequences are WSHSY and SAAADI.

Only a few counts were recorded for this clone. The chain links TRBV4-1 to TRBJ2-2; D unresolved. Germline values: CDR1 MGHRA, CDR2 YSYEKL. The CDR3 covers 13 residues. Trimming cost V 6 bases and J 5 bases, with 10 bases left between them. CDR3 sequence reads: CASRPIMTGELFF. The DNA of the CDR3 is TGCGCCAGCAGGCCAATTATGACCGGGGAGCTGTTTTTT.

The chain carries TRBV7-2 and TRBJ2-5; maybe TRBD2 (6 bases). Trimming stripped 4 bases from V and 3 bases from J, with 9 bases between. CDR3 length: 13 amino acids. Per the germline V gene, CDR1 is SGHTA and CDR2 is FQGNSA. CDR3 sequence (DNA): TGTGCCAGCAGCTCGTCGGGAGAAGAGACCCAGTACTTC. It is translated as CASSSSGEETQYF.